This TCR beta chain was sequenced during a study of blood T cell repertoires in COVID-19. The age range of participants was about 18 to 100 years, with residence in fewer than 25 US areas. Recovered participants had two consecutive negative NP/OP PCR tests, healthcare professional clearance, or symptom resolution. V was trimmed by 0 bases and J by 7 bases, leaving 12 bases between them. This CDR3 comprises 15 residues. Germline V gene sequence: CDR1 MGHRA, CDR2 YSYEKL. TCRdb's copy holds only in-frame clones and misses some; the assay was immunoSEQ multiplex PCR. The data show around 190,000 clones, less than 85% seen once.

The V and J genes are TRBV4-1 and TRBJ1-4; perhaps TRBD1 as D (5 bases). Sequencing was performed on PBMCs or T cells enriched from blood (not recorded which). The TCR was taken from a woman aged 25 to 45 who had recovered from COVID-19. CDR3: CASSQDGGKAEKLFF. In DNA, the CDR3 is TGCGCCAGCAGCCAAGACGGGGGGAAAGCTGAAAAACTGTTTTTT.